The TCR beta chain described here comes from a study of cytomegalovirus exposure and HLA in healthy donors. Study at large: The 100 to 150 validation repertoires and the roughly 670 first-cohort repertoires shared a platform, a later analysis reported. Overall study findings and caveats: Using the classifier, cytomegalovirus status was reportedly diagnosed with high specificity and sensitivity. In vitro assays verified that a few CMV-associated chains recognized CMV antigens specifically.

The assay was immunoSEQ multiplex PCR, and TCRdb's table has in-frame clones only and misses some. This sample has hundreds of thousands of clones, with about nine tenths found just once. With respect to this clone: What it binds is not known.

The donors were in the 120-subject validation cohort, distinct from the approximately 700-subject first cohort. The receptor was isolated from a woman aged 18-29 years in good health and CMV-seronegative. Material for sequencing was PBMCs.

CDR3 region: CASSHEGGTNEKLFF. As DNA, the CDR3 is TGCGCCAGCAGCCATGAGGGTGGTACTAATGAAAAACTGTTTTTT. The chain employs TRBV4-1 and TRBJ1-4; no clear D gene. Germline values: CDR1 MGHRA, CDR2 YSYEKL. V lost 3 bases and J lost 2, with 10 bases in between. The CDR3 is made up of 15 amino acids.